The 10 T cell receptor beta chains reported below all come from one sample, sequenced in a study of chemoradiotherapy in HPV16-positive cancers. The table came from immunoSEQ multiplex PCR; TCRdb's copy has only in-frame clones and leaves some out. The profile shows about 7,000 clones, about 88% of them singletons. This sample was gathered from a patient who underwent chemoradiotherapy. The source is a human donor with HPV-associated anogenital cancer.

The V call is TRBV5-1, the J call TRBJ1-4; D is perhaps TRBD1 (5 bases). This CDR3 is built from 15 residues. Trimming shortened V by 2 bases and J by 2 bases, and 10 bases separated the two germline ends. Germline V gene sequence: CDR1 SGHRS, CDR2 YFSETQ. The CDR3: CASSFSGVTNEKLFF. CDR3 DNA sequence: TGCGCCAGCAGCTTTTCGGGGGTCACTAATGAAAAACTGTTTTTT.

The table lists this clone with a count of one. The J gene is TRBJ1-2, the V gene TRBV11-1; a weak D match, TRBD1 (5 bases). The germline CDR1 and CDR2 sequences are SGHAT and FQDESV (reference sequence). V was cut by 5 bases and J by 0 bases, with 13 bases left in between. This CDR3 has 15 residues. In DNA, the CDR3 is TGTGCCAGCAGCCCAGCAGGGCCGGCTAACTATGGCTACACCTTC. Residues: CASSPAGPANYGYTF.

The chain employs TRBV7-9 and TRBJ2-7, with TRBD2 matching over 11 bases. Germline loops: CDR1 SEHNR, CDR2 FQNEAQ (reference sequence). The CDR3 loop spans 16 amino acids. Trimming took 2 bases from V and 1 from J; bases not matched to a gene: 4. CDR3 coding DNA: TGTGCCAGCAGCTTAACCACTAGCGGGGGATCCTACGAGCAGTACTTC. Amino acids: CASSLTTSGGSYEQYF.

V usage is TRBV11-1 and J usage is TRBJ2-1, with 16 bases that match TRBD2. The CDR3 contains 16 residues. J was trimmed by 10 bases and V by 4 bases; bases with no gene match: 7. Germline CDR1 reads SGHAT; CDR2 reads FQDESV (reference sequence). CDR3 protein: CASSWVGTSGRVEQFF. For the CDR3, the DNA is TGTGCCAGCAGCTGGGTAGGGACTAGCGGGAGGGTCGAGCAGTTCTTC.

This clone turned up a few times. This chain uses TRBV11-1 with TRBJ1-1; 11 nucleotides agree with TRBD1. Germline trimming cut 5 bases from V and 1 base from J; bases unmatched to any gene: 3. The CDR3 length is 15 residues. Germline CDR1 reads SGHAT; CDR2 reads FQDESV (reference sequence). The CDR3 sequence: CASSAGQGANTEAFF. In DNA form, the CDR3 reads TGTGCCAGCAGCGCCGGACAGGGGGCGAACACTGAAGCTTTCTTT.

The V and J genes are TRBV5-1 and TRBJ2-1, with TRBD2 matching over 9 bases. CDR1 is SGHRS and CDR2 is YFSETQ in the germline V gene. V lost 5 bases and J lost 5; bases outside the gene matches: 8. The CDR3 has 15 amino acids. The CDR3 loop reads CASRPSGRSDNEQFF. The CDR3 DNA reads TGCGCCAGCAGACCAAGCGGGAGGAGTGACAATGAGCAGTTCTTC.

The chain combines TRBV27 with TRBJ2-2; 7 nucleotides agree with TRBD2. This CDR3 is built from 17 residues. The germline gives CDR1 MNHEY, CDR2 SMNVEV (reference sequence). With V trimmed by 2 bases and J by 3 bases, 9 bases remained unmatched. The CDR3 spells CASSLVPGGSDTGELFF. In nucleotides, the CDR3 is TGTGCCAGCAGTTTAGTCCCCGGCGGGAGCGACACCGGGGAGCTGTTTTTT.

The chain links TRBV6-5 to TRBJ2-7; D is undetermined. Germline V gene lookup returns CDR1 MNHEY and CDR2 SVGAGI. The CDR3 is 13 residues long. The V gene lost 5 bases and the J gene lost 0 bases, with 8 bases spanning the gap. The CDR3 DNA reads TGTGCCAGCAGTCCCACGCCCTCCTACGAGCAGTACTTC. Its translation is CASSPTPSYEQYF.

The chain recombines TRBV2 with TRBJ2-7; 9 bases are a match to TRBD2. Germline V CDR1 and CDR2: SNHLY, FYNNEI. There are 14 residues in the CDR3. Trimming took 1 base from V and 7 from J; bases not matched to a gene: 5. The CDR3 loop reads CASSEGGGALEQYF. The CDR3 DNA follows: TGTGCCAGCAGTGAAGGCGGGGGGGCCCTGGAGCAGTACTTC.

V is TRBV19 and J is TRBJ1-4, with a tentative D call TRBD1 (5 bases). The germline gives CDR1 LNHDA, CDR2 SQIVND (reference sequence). Trimming pared 6 bases from V and 13 bases from J, leaving 21 bases between. The CDR3 has 14 residues. CDR3 sequence: CASSADSQGVRLFF. For the CDR3, the DNA is TGTGCCAGTAGCGCCGACAGCCAGGGTGTGAGACTGTTTTTT. Full variable domain (missing parts from reference TRBV19 and TRBJ1-4): DGGITQSPKYLFRKEGQNVTLSCEQNLNHDAMYWYRQDPGQGLRLIYYSQIVNDFQKGDIAEGYSVSREKKESFPLTVTSAQKNPTAFYLCASSADSQGVRLFFGSGTQLSVL.